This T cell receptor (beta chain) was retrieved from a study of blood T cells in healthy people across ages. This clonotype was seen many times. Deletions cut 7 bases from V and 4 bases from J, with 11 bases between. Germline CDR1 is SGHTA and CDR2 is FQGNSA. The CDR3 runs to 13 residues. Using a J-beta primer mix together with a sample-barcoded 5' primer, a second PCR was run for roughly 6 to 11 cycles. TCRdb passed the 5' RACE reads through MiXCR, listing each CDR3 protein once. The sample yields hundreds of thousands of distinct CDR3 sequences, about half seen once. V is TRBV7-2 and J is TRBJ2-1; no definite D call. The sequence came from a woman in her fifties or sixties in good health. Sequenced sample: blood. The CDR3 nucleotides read TGTGCCAGCACCGAAACTGGTTACAATGAGCAGTTCTTC. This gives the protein CASTETGYNEQFF.